This is a list of T cell receptor beta chains from one sample in a study of resident and recirculating memory T cells in vitiligo. TCRdb keeps only in-frame clones here, not all; method: immunoSEQ multiplex PCR. Among 35,000 to 45,000 clones listed, around nine tenths were seen once. The specimen was blood. The source is a male donor with vitiligo. The CDR3 runs from the conserved cysteine through the conserved F or W. The order of the fields is D gene, clone size, J gene, V gene, CDR3 DNA, CDR3 protein. A D gene is named only where the DNA matches it firmly. The size entry is marked missing in some rows and otherwise reads once, few, many or a size class.

D gene: -; clone size: -; J gene: TRBJ2-1; V gene: TRBV27; CDR3 DNA: TGTGCCAGCAGTTTAGCTGGGCCGGGGTCCTACAATGAGCAGTTCTTC; CDR3 protein: CASSLAGPGSYNEQFF
D gene: -; clone size: -; J gene: TRBJ1-2; V gene: TRBV29-1; CDR3 DNA: TGCAGCGTCGGAGGAGGCAATTTAAATGGCTACACCTTC; CDR3 protein: CSVGGGNLNGYTF
D gene: -; clone size: -; J gene: TRBJ2-7; V gene: TRBV7-8; CDR3 DNA: TGTGCCAGCAGCTTAGCTGGGGGGTTAACCGGTTTCGAGTACTTC; CDR3 protein: CASSLAGGLTGFEYF
D gene: -; clone size: -; J gene: TRBJ1-2; V gene: TRBV7-9; CDR3 DNA: TGTGCCAGCAGCCTTAGTGGATTACAGGGAGACTATGGCTACACCTTC; CDR3 protein: CASSLSGLQGDYGYTF
D gene: -; clone size: -; J gene: TRBJ1-1; V gene: TRBV21-1; CDR3 DNA: TGTGCCAGCAGCAGGGGAACAGGTTCCCCCCCGCTGATGAACACTGAAGCTTTCTTT; CDR3 protein: CASSRGTGSPPLMNTEAFF
D gene: -; clone size: -; J gene: TRBJ1-6; V gene: TRBV30; CDR3 DNA: TGTGCCTGGAGGAGCGGACTGAGGGATTCACCCCTCCACTTT; CDR3 protein: CAWRSGLRDSPLHF
D gene: -; clone size: -; J gene: TRBJ2-1; V gene: TRBV2; CDR3 DNA: TGTGCCAGCACTGTTGAGCCGGGAAATGAGCAGTTCTTC; CDR3 protein: CASTVEPGNEQFF
D gene: -; clone size: -; J gene: TRBJ1-1; V gene: TRBV4-3; CDR3 DNA: TGCGCCAGCAGCCAAGATACAGGGCACAACACTGAAGCTTTCTTT; CDR3 protein: CASSQDTGHNTEAFF
D gene: -; clone size: -; J gene: TRBJ2-7; V gene: TRBV6-1; CDR3 DNA: TGTGCCAGCAGCAGACAGTCCGTCGTCTACGAGCAGTACTTC; CDR3 protein: CASSRQSVVYEQYF
D gene: -; clone size: -; J gene: TRBJ1-5; V gene: TRBV18; CDR3 DNA: TGTGCCAGCTCACCCGGGTCGGATCAGCCCCAGCATTTT; CDR3 protein: CASSPGSDQPQHF
D gene: -; clone size: -; J gene: TRBJ1-1; V gene: TRBV19; CDR3 DNA: TGTGCCAGTAGTTCGACAGCAATGAACACTGAAGCTTTCTTT; CDR3 protein: CASSSTAMNTEAFF
D gene: -; clone size: -; J gene: TRBJ1-2; V gene: TRBV18; CDR3 DNA: TGTGCCAGCTCACCACCTGAGTTCTCCTATGGCTACACCTTC; CDR3 protein: CASSPPEFSYGYTF
D gene: TRBD1; clone size: -; J gene: TRBJ2-1; V gene: TRBV15; CDR3 DNA: TGTGCCACCAGCACCTATGGACAGGGAAATGATGAGCAGTTCTTC; CDR3 protein: CATSTYGQGNDEQFF
D gene: TRBD1; clone size: -; J gene: TRBJ2-1; V gene: TRBV27; CDR3 DNA: TGTGCCAGCAGTTACCCAAGGACAGGGGGCCTTGGCGATGAGCAGTTCTTC; CDR3 protein: CASSYPRTGGLGDEQFF
D gene: TRBD2; clone size: -; J gene: TRBJ2-1; V gene: TRBV9; CDR3 DNA: TGTGCCAGCACCGCGACTAGCGGGGTGAATGAGCAGTTCTTC; CDR3 protein: CASTATSGVNEQFF
D gene: TRBD1; clone size: -; J gene: TRBJ1-5; V gene: TRBV5-1; CDR3 DNA: TGCGCCAGCAGCGTCGGGACAGGGAGCAATCAGCCCCAGCATTTT; CDR3 protein: CASSVGTGSNQPQHF
D gene: TRBD1; clone size: -; J gene: TRBJ2-7; V gene: TRBV2; CDR3 DNA: TGTGCCAGCAGCCAGAAGGGAGGGACAGGGGTCTACGAGCAGTACTTC; CDR3 protein: CASSQKGGTGVYEQYF
D gene: -; clone size: -; J gene: TRBJ2-2; V gene: TRBV5-1; CDR3 DNA: TGCGCCAGCAGCTTTGATTCAACGAACGGGTTTCGCCAGCGGAGGAAGGCGAACACCGGGGAGCTGTTTTTT; CDR3 protein: CASSFDSTNGFRQRRKANTGELFF
D gene: -; clone size: once; J gene: TRBJ1-6; V gene: TRBV6-6; CDR3 DNA: TGTGCCAGCAGTCTACATTCACCCCTCCACTTT; CDR3 protein: CASSLHSPLHF
D gene: TRBD1; clone size: once; J gene: TRBJ1-4; V gene: TRBV5-1; CDR3 DNA: TGCGCCAGCGGAACCGGGACAGGGCATGAAAAACTGTTTTTT; CDR3 protein: CASGTGTGHEKLFF
D gene: -; clone size: -; J gene: TRBJ2-5; V gene: TRBV7-2; CDR3 DNA: TGTGCCAGCAGCTTAACGGTTGGGGCCACTTCGACCCAGTACTTC; CDR3 protein: CASSLTVGATSTQYF
D gene: -; clone size: -; J gene: TRBJ2-3; V gene: TRBV5-1; CDR3 DNA: TGCGCCAGCAGGGAAGAAGCGTCCACAGATACGCAGTATTTT; CDR3 protein: CASREEASTDTQYF
D gene: -; clone size: -; J gene: TRBJ2-7; V gene: TRBV30; CDR3 DNA: TGTGCCTGGAGACTCCGGGGGTCCTACGAGCAGTACTTC; CDR3 protein: CAWRLRGSYEQYF
D gene: TRBD2; clone size: once; J gene: TRBJ2-3; V gene: TRBV7-2; CDR3 DNA: TGTGCCAGCAGCTTAGTGGCGGGGGGTGGAGATACGCAGTATTTT; CDR3 protein: CASSLVAGGGDTQYF
D gene: TRBD1; clone size: -; J gene: TRBJ1-5; V gene: TRBV13; CDR3 DNA: TGTGCCAGCAGCTCTAAAACAGGGGGCGTCAATCAGCCCCAGCATTTT; CDR3 protein: CASSSKTGGVNQPQHF
D gene: TRBD1; clone size: -; J gene: TRBJ1-1; V gene: TRBV5-4; CDR3 DNA: TGTGCCAGCAGCACAACAGGGGGCAACACTGAAGCTTTCTTT; CDR3 protein: CASSTTGGNTEAFF
D gene: -; clone size: -; J gene: TRBJ2-1; V gene: TRBV15; CDR3 DNA: TGTGCCACCAGCAGAGATATCGATGAGCAGTTCTTC; CDR3 protein: CATSRDIDEQFF
D gene: TRBD1; clone size: once; J gene: TRBJ1-1; V gene: TRBV27; CDR3 DNA: TGTGCCAGCAGTCACCCTACTCGGGACAGGACCATGAACACTGAAGCTTTCTTT; CDR3 protein: CASSHPTRDRTMNTEAFF
D gene: -; clone size: -; J gene: TRBJ2-3; V gene: TRBV5-4; CDR3 DNA: TGTGCCAGCAGCTTGTTTGGGGTAGGAGGAGATACGCAGTATTTT; CDR3 protein: CASSLFGVGGDTQYF
D gene: TRBD2; clone size: -; J gene: TRBJ2-1; V gene: TRBV2; CDR3 DNA: TGTGCCAGCATGATACAGCTTCAGCGGGGGGGTGAGCAGTTCTTC; CDR3 protein: CASMIQLQRGGEQFF
D gene: TRBD2; clone size: -; J gene: TRBJ2-1; V gene: TRBV7-8; CDR3 DNA: TGTGCCAGCAGCTTAGGACGGGGGGGGGCTTCTAGCTCCTACAATGAGCAGTTCTTC; CDR3 protein: CASSLGRGGASSSYNEQFF
D gene: -; clone size: -; J gene: TRBJ2-2; V gene: TRBV7-2; CDR3 DNA: TGTGCCAGCAGACAGGACCTTGGAGGGGAGCTGTTTTTT; CDR3 protein: CASRQDLGGELFF
D gene: -; clone size: once; J gene: TRBJ1-2; V gene: TRBV7-9; CDR3 DNA: TGTGCCAGCAGCTGGGAGGGACGCGGCTACACCTTC; CDR3 protein: CASSWEGRGYTF
D gene: -; clone size: -; J gene: TRBJ1-4; V gene: TRBV2; CDR3 DNA: TGTGCCAGCAGAGATATTCAAGGGGGTGAAAAACTGTTTTTT; CDR3 protein: CASRDIQGGEKLFF
D gene: TRBD1; clone size: once; J gene: TRBJ1-5; V gene: TRBV4-3; CDR3 DNA: TGCGCCAGCAGCCTCAGACAGGGGAATCAGCCCCAGCATTTT; CDR3 protein: CASSLRQGNQPQHF
D gene: TRBD1; clone size: -; J gene: TRBJ1-3; V gene: TRBV10-2; CDR3 DNA: TGCGCCAGCAGCACGGGACAGGGGGGCACCATATATTTT; CDR3 protein: CASSTGQGGTIYF
D gene: -; clone size: -; J gene: TRBJ1-6; V gene: TRBV11-2; CDR3 DNA: TGTGCCAGCAGCTTAGATCATATGGGGGAAGGGGGAATCTATAATTCACCCCTCCACTTT; CDR3 protein: CASSLDHMGEGGIYNSPLHF
D gene: -; clone size: -; J gene: TRBJ1-1; V gene: TRBV7-2; CDR3 DNA: TGTGCCAGCAGCTTAAATGGTCGAGACACTGAAGCTTTCTTT; CDR3 protein: CASSLNGRDTEAFF
D gene: -; clone size: -; J gene: TRBJ2-7; V gene: TRBV27; CDR3 DNA: TGTGCCAGCAGTCCTATCCCCATAGAACTGGGGCGTGAGCAGTACTTC; CDR3 protein: CASSPIPIELGREQYF
D gene: -; clone size: -; J gene: TRBJ2-2; V gene: TRBV14; CDR3 DNA: TGTGCCAGCAGCCAAGGCGGGGGCCCCACCGGGGAGCTGTTTTTT; CDR3 protein: CASSQGGGPTGELFF
D gene: -; clone size: -; J gene: TRBJ2-7; V gene: TRBV7-8; CDR3 DNA: TGTGCCAGCAGCTTAGTCGAGGTCGGGGCCTACGAGCAGTACTTC; CDR3 protein: CASSLVEVGAYEQYF
D gene: -; clone size: -; J gene: TRBJ1-1; V gene: TRBV6-1; CDR3 DNA: TGTGCCAGCGGCACAGGGTATTGGGCCACTGAAGCTTTCTTT; CDR3 protein: CASGTGYWATEAFF
D gene: TRBD2; clone size: once; J gene: TRBJ2-2; V gene: TRBV10-2; CDR3 DNA: TGCGCCAGCAGTGTATCCGGGACTAGCGGGGGGGCTAGGGAGCTGTTTTTT; CDR3 protein: CASSVSGTSGGARELFF
D gene: TRBD1; clone size: once; J gene: TRBJ2-5; V gene: TRBV23-1; CDR3 DNA: TGCGCCAGCAGTCAATCGGGAGGGTTACCGGGACAGGGGGATCAAGAGACCCAGTACTTC; CDR3 protein: CASSQSGGLPGQGDQETQYF
D gene: TRBD1; clone size: once; J gene: TRBJ1-1; V gene: TRBV9; CDR3 DNA: TGTGCCAGCAGCCTCTCGGACAGGCCGGGAAACACTGAAGCTTTCTTT; CDR3 protein: CASSLSDRPGNTEAFF
D gene: TRBD2; clone size: -; J gene: TRBJ2-3; V gene: TRBV9; CDR3 DNA: TGTGCCAGCAGCGTAGCCCCCAGCGGGGGGGTAGATACGCAGTATTTT; CDR3 protein: CASSVAPSGGVDTQYF
D gene: TRBD1; clone size: -; J gene: TRBJ2-5; V gene: TRBV11-2; CDR3 DNA: TGTGCCAGCAGCTTAGCAGGGGGCCAAGAGACCCAGTACTTC; CDR3 protein: CASSLAGGQETQYF
D gene: -; clone size: -; J gene: TRBJ2-2; V gene: TRBV6-4; CDR3 DNA: TGTGCCAGCAGCCCTGACCGCAGGGTAAGTGGGGAGCTGTTTTTT; CDR3 protein: CASSPDRRVSGELFF
D gene: TRBD1; clone size: once; J gene: TRBJ1-1; V gene: TRBV6-5; CDR3 DNA: TGTGCCAGCAGTCCTTGGACAGGACTGAACACTGAAGCTTTCTTT; CDR3 protein: CASSPWTGLNTEAFF
D gene: -; clone size: -; J gene: TRBJ2-2; V gene: TRBV7-3; CDR3 DNA: TGTGCCAGCAACCTAGGGGGCACCGGGGAGCTGTTTTTT; CDR3 protein: CASNLGGTGELFF
D gene: TRBD2; clone size: -; J gene: TRBJ2-7; V gene: TRBV6-5; CDR3 DNA: TGTGCCAGCAGTAATAGCGGGGGGTCCTACGAGCAGTACTTC; CDR3 protein: CASSNSGGSYEQYF
D gene: TRBD2; clone size: -; J gene: TRBJ2-5; V gene: TRBV6-5; CDR3 DNA: TGTGCCAGCACTTCTAGCGGGGGGCTCAGGTACTTC; CDR3 protein: CASTSSGGLRYF
D gene: TRBD2; clone size: -; J gene: TRBJ2-1; V gene: TRBV7-2; CDR3 DNA: TGTGCCAGCAGCTTGCCATTCCTAGCGGGGGTAGGTAATGAGCAGTTCTTC; CDR3 protein: CASSLPFLAGVGNEQFF
D gene: TRBD2; clone size: -; J gene: TRBJ2-5; V gene: TRBV5-6; CDR3 DNA: TGTGCCAGCAGCTTGCTCGGGCGGGGGCAAGAGACCCAGTACTTC; CDR3 protein: CASSLLGRGQETQYF
D gene: TRBD1; clone size: -; J gene: TRBJ1-1; V gene: TRBV7-2; CDR3 DNA: TGTGCCAGCAGCGAGATAGGGACAGGGATTACTGAAGCTTTCTTT; CDR3 protein: CASSEIGTGITEAFF